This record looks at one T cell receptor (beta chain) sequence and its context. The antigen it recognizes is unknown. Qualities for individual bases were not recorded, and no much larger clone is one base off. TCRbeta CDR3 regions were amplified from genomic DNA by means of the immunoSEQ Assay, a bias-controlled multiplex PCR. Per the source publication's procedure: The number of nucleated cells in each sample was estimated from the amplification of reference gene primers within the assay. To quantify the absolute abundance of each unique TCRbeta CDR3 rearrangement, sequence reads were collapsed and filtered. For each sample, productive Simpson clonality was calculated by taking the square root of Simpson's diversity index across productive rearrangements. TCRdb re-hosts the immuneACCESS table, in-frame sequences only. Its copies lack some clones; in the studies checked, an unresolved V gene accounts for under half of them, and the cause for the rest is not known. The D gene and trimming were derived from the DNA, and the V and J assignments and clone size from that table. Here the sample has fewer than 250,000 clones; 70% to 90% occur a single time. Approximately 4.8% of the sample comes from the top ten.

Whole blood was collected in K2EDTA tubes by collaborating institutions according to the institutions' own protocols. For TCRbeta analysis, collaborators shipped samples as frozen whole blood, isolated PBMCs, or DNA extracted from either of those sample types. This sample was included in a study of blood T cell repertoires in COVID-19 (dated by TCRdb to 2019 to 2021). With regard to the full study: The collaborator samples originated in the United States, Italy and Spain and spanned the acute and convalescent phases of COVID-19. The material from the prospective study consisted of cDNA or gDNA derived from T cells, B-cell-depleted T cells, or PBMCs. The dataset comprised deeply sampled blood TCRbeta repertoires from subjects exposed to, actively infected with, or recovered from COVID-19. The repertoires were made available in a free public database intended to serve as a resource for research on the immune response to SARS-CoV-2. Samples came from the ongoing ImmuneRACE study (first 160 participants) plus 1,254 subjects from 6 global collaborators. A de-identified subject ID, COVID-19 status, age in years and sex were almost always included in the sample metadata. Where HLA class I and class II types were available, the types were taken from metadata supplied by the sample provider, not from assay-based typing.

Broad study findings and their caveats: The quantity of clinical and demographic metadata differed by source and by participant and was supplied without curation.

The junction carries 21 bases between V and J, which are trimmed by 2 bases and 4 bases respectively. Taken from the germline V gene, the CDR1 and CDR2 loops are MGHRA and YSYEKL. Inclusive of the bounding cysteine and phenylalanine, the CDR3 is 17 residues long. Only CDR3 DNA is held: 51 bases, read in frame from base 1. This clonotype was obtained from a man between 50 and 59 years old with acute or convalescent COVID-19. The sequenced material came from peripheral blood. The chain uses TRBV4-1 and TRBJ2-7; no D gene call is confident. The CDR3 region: CASSQIWAEPVTYEQYF. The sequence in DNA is TGCGCCAGCAGCCAAATCTGGGCAGAGCCCGTCACTTACGAGCAGTACTTC.